This TCR beta chain was captured in a study of blood T cells in healthy people across ages. A second PCR of about 7 to 11 cycles used a sample-barcoded 5' primer and a J-beta primer mix. TCRdb re-called the 5' RACE reads with MiXCR, one entry per CDR3 protein. The sample carries roughly 800,000 distinct CDR3 sequences, roughly 25% recorded once. Trimming cost V 5 bases and J 1 base, with 14 bases left between them. This CDR3 has 15 residues. Looked up from germline, CDR1 is SGHTA and CDR2 is FQGNSA. The data were also submitted as part of a second study, on T cells of mothers and their children.

The sequence came from a boy aged 10-17 years in good health. The material sequenced was blood. The V gene is TRBV7-2, the J gene TRBJ2-5; D may be TRBD1 (6 bases). CDR3 DNA sequence: TGTGCCAGCAGCCGTCAGGGCAGGGGCCAAGAGACCCAGTACTTC. It is translated as CASSRQGRGQETQYF.